Listed here is a single T cell receptor beta chain. This specimen includes other DNA sequences encoding the same CDR3. The sample comes from a study of blood T cell repertoires in COVID-19. The CDR3 extends over 14 amino acids. V was clipped by 2 bases and J by 1 base, with 6 bases between them. The germline V gene encodes CDR1 MDHEN and CDR2 SYDVKM. The data were produced by immunoSEQ multiplex PCR, yet TCRdb's version contains in-frame clones alone and is incomplete. Here the sample spans about 190,000 clones, about 85% being singletons. V gene TRBV28 combines with J gene TRBJ1-5, with D tentatively TRBD1 (6 bases). This TCR came from a man older than 75 with COVID-19, enrolled during active disease. The sequencing input was peripheral blood. CDR3 loop: CASSLGGSNQPQHF. CDR3 DNA sequence: TGTGCCAGCAGTTTAGGGGGCAGCAATCAGCCCCAGCATTTT.